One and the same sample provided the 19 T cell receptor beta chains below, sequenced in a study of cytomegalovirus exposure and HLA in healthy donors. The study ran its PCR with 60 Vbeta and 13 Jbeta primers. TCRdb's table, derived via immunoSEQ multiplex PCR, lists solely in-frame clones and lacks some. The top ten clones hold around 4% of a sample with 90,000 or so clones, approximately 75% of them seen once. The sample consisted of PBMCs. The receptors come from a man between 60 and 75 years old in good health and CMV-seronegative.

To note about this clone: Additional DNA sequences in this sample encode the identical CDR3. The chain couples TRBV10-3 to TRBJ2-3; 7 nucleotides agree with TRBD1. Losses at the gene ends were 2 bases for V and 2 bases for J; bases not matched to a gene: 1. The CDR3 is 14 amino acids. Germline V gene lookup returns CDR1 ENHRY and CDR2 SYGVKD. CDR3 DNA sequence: TGTGCCATCAGTGAGGGACAGGACACAGATACGCAGTATTTT. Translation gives CAISEGQDTDTQYF.

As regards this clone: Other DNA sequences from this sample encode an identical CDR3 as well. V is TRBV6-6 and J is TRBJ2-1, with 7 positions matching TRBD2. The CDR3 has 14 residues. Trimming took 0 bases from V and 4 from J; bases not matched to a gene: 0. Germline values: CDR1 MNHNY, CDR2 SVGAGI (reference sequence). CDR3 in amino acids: CASSYSRGYNEQFF. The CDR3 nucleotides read TGTGCCAGCAGTTACTCGCGGGGGTACAATGAGCAGTTCTTC.

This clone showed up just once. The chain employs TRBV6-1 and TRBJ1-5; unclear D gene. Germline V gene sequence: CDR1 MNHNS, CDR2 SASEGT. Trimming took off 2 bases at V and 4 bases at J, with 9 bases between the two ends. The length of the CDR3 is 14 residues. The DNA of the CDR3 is TGTGCCAGCAGTGAATTGACACGGAATCAGCCCCAGCATTTT. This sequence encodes CASSELTRNQPQHF.

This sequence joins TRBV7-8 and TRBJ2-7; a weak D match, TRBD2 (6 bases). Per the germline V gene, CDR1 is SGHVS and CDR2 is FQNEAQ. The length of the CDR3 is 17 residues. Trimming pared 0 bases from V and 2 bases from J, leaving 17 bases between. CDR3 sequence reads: CASSLAVRTGLPYEQYF. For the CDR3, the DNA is TGTGCCAGCAGCTTAGCGGTGAGGACGGGACTGCCCTACGAGCAGTACTTC. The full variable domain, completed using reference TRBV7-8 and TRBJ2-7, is GAGVSQSPRYKVAKRGQDVALRCDPISGHVSLFWYQQALGQGPEFLTYFQNEAQLDKSGLPSDRFFAERPEGSVSTLKIQRTQQEDSAVYLCASSLAVRTGLPYEQYFGPGTRLTVT.

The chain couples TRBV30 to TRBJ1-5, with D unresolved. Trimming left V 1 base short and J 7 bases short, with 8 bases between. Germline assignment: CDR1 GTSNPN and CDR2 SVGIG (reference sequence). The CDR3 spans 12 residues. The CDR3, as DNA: TGTGCCTGGAGTGAGAGGCTGCAGCCCCAGCATTTT. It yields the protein CAWSERLQPQHF.

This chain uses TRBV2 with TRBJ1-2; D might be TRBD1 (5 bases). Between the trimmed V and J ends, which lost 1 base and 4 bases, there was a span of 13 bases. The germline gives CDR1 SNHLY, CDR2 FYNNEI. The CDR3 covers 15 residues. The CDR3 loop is CASSEEGRATYGYTF. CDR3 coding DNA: TGTGCCAGCAGTGAAGAGGGCAGGGCAACCTATGGCTACACCTTC.

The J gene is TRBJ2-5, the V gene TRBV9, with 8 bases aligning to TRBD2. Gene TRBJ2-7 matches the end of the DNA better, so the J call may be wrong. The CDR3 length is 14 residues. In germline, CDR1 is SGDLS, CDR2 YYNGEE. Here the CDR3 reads CASSVTGGGYEQYF. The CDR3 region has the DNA TGTGCCAGCAGCGTCACGGGAGGGGGGTACGAGCAGTACTTC.

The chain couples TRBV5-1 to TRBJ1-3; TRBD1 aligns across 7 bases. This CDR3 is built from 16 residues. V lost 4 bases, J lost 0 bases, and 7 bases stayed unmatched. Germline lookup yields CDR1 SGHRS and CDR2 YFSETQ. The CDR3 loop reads CASSLRTGLSGNTIYF. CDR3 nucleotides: TGCGCCAGCAGCCTCCGGACAGGACTCTCTGGAAACACCATATATTTT. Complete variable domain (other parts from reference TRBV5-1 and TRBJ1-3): KAGVTQTPRYLIKTRGQQVTLSCSPISGHRSVSWYQQTPGQGLQFLFEYFSETQRNKGNFPGRFSGRQFSNSRSEMNVSTLELGDSALYLCASSLRTGLSGNTIYFGEGSWLTVV.

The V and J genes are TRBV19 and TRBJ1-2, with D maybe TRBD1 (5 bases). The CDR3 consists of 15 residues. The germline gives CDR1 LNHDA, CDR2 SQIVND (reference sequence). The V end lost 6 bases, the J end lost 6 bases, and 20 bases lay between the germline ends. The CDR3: CASRRPGGSSDGYTF. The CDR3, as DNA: TGTGCCAGTAGAAGGCCCGGGGGGTCATCCGATGGCTACACCTTC.

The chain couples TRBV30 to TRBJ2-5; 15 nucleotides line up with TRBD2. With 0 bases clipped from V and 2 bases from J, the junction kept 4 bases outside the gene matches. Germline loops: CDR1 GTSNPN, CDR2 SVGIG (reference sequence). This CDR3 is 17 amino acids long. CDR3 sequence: CAWSVLGTSGGQETQYF. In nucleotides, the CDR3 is TGTGCCTGGAGTGTACTAGGGACTAGCGGGGGGCAAGAGACCCAGTACTTC.

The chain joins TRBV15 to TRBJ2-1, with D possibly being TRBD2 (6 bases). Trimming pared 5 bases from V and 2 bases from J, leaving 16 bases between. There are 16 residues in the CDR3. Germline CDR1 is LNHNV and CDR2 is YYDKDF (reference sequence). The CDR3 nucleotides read TGTGCCACCAGCCAGACGGGGGTAGGGACCTACAATGAGCAGTTCTTC. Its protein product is CATSQTGVGTYNEQFF. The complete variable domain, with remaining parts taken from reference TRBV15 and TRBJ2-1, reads DAMVIQNPRYQVTQFGKPVTLSCSQTLNHNVMYWYQQKSSQAPKLLFHYYDKDFNNEADTPDNFQSRRPNTSFCFLDIRSPGLGDTAMYLCATSQTGVGTYNEQFFGPGTRLTVL.

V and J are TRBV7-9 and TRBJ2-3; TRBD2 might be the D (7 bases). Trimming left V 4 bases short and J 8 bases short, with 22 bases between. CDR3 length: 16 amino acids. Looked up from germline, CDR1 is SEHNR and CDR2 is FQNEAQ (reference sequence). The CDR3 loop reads CASSSPAGVAGATQYF. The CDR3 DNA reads TGTGCCAGCAGCTCGCCAGCAGGGGTGGCGGGGGCTACGCAGTATTTT. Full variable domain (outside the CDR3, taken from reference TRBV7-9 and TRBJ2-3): DTGVSQNPRHKITKRGQNVTFRCDPISEHNRLYWYRQTLGQGPEFLTYFQNEAQLEKSRLLSDRFSAERPKGSFSTLEIQRTEQGDSAMYLCASSSPAGVAGATQYFGPGTRLTVL.

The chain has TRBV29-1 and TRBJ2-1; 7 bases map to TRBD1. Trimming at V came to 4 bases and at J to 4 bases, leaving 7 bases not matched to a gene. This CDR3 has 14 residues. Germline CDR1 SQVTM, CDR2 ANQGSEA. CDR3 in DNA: TGCAGCGTTGTAGCCGGGACAGCTTACAATGAGCAGTTCTTC. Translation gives CSVVAGTAYNEQFF.

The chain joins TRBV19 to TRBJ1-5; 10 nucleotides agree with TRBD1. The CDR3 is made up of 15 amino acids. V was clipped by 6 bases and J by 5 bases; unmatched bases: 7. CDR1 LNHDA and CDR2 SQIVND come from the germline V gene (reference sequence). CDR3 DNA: TGTGCCAGTAGCCCGGACAGGGGGGCTGATCAGCCCCAGCATTTT. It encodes CASSPDRGADQPQHF.

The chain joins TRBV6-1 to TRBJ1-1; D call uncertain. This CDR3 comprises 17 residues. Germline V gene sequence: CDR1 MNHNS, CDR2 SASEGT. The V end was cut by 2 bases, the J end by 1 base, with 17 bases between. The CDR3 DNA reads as TGTGCCAGCAGTGAATTAGCCCTCCGGATTAAGAACACTGAAGCTTTCTTT. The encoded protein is CASSELALRIKNTEAFF.

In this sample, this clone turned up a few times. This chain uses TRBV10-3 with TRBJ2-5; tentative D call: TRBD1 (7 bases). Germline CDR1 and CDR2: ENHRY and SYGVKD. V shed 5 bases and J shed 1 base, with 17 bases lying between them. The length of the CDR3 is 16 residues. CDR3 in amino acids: CAISQPRGDTQETQYF. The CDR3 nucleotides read TGTGCCATCAGTCAACCCAGGGGGGACACCCAAGAGACCCAGTACTTC.

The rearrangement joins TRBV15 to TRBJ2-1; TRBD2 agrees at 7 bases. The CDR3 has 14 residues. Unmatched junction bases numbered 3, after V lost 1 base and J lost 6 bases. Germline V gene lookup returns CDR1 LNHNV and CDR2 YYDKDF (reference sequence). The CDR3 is CATSRGTSPNEQFF. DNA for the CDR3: TGTGCCACCAGCAGAGGGACTAGTCCCAATGAGCAGTTCTTC. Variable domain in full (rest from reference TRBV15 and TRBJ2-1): DAMVIQNPRYQVTQFGKPVTLSCSQTLNHNVMYWYQQKSSQAPKLLFHYYDKDFNNEADTPDNFQSRRPNTSFCFLDIRSPGLGDTAMYLCATSRGTSPNEQFFGPGTRLTVL.

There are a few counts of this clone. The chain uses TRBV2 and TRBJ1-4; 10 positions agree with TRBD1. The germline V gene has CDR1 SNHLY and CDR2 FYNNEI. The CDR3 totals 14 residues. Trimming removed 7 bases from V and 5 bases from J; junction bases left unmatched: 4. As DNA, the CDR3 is TGTGCCAGCACCCGGGACAGGGGCAATGAAAAACTGTTTTTT. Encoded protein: CASTRDRGNEKLFF.

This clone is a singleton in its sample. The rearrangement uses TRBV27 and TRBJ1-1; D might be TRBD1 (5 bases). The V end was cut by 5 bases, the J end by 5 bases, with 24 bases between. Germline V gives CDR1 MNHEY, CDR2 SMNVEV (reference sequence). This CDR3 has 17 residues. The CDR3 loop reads CASSQPFRRTGGTEAFF. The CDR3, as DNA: TGTGCCAGCAGTCAACCCTTCCGCCGTACCGGGGGGACTGAAGCTTTCTTT.